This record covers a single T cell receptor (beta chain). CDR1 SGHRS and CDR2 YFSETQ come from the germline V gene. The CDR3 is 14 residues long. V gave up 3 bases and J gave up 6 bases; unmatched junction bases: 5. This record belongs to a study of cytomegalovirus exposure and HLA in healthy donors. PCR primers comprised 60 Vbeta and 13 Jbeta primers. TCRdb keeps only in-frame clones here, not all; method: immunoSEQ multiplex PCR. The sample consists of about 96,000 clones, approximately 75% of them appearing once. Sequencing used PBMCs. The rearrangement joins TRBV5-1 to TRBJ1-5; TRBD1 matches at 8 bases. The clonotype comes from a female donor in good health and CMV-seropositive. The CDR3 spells CASSWGTGGQPQHF. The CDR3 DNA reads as TGCGCCAGCAGCTGGGGGACAGGAGGTCAGCCCCAGCATTTT.